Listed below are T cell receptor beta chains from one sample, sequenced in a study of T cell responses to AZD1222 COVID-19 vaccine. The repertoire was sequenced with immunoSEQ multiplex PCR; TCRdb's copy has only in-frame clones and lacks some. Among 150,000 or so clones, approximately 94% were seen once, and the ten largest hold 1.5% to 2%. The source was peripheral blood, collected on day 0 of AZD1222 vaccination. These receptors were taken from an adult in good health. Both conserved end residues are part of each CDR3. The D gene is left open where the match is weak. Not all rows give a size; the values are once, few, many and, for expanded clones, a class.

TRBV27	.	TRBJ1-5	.	CASSGWGQPQHF	TGTGCCAGCAGTGGATGGGGGCAGCCCCAGCATTTT
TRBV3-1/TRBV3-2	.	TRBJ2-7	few	CASSQGQGPYEQYF	TGTGCCAGCAGCCAGGGTCAGGGGCCCTACGAGCAGTACTTC
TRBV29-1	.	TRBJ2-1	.	CSLFESSYNEQFF	TGCAGCCTGTTTGAGAGCTCCTACAATGAGCAGTTCTTC
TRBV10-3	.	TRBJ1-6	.	CAISLSGRNSPLHF	TGTGCCATCAGTTTATCGGGTAGAAATTCACCCCTCCACTTT
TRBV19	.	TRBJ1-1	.	CASSIDRVQGEAFF	TGTGCCAGTAGTATAGATCGAGTCCAGGGTGAAGCTTTCTTT
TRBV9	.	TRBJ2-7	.	CASSVSVSSYEQYF	TGTGCCAGCAGCGTGTCAGTTAGCTCCTACGAGCAGTACTTC
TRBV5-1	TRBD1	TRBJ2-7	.	CASSPGQYAYEQYF	TGCGCCAGCAGCCCGGGACAGTACGCCTACGAGCAGTACTTC
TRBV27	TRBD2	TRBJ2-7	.	CASKRLAGDEQYF	TGTGCCAGCAAAAGACTAGCGGGAGACGAGCAGTACTTC
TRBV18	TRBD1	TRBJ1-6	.	CASSHVKDRASSYNSPLHF	TGTGCCAGCTCACATGTCAAGGACAGGGCGAGCTCCTATAATTCACCCCTCCACTTT
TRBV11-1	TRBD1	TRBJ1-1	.	CASSLGPAGGNTEAFF	TGTGCCAGCAGCTTAGGGCCGGCAGGGGGGAACACTGAAGCTTTCTTT
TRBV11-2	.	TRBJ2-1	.	CASSVYNEQFF	TGTGCCAGCAGCGTCTACAATGAGCAGTTCTTC
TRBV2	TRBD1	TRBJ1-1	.	CASSEWGWGQGSTEAFF	TGTGCCAGCAGTGAATGGGGTTGGGGACAGGGATCCACTGAAGCTTTCTTT
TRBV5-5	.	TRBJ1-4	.	CASRLWGANEKLFF	TGTGCCAGCCGCTTATGGGGGGCGAACGAAAAACTGTTTTTT
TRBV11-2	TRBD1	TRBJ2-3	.	CASSSRDRGTDTQYF	TGTGCCAGCAGCTCCCGGGACAGAGGCACAGATACGCAGTATTTT
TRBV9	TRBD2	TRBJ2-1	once	CASSTRAGEIYNEQFF	TGTGCCAGCAGCACCCGAGCGGGAGAGATCTACAATGAGCAGTTCTTC
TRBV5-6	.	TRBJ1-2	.	CASSISSNYGYTF	TGTGCCAGCAGCATTTCCAGTAACTATGGCTACACCTTC
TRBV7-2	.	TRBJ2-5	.	CASSLVGGRTQETQYF	TGTGCCAGCAGCTTAGTTGGGGGGCGCACCCAAGAGACCCAGTACTTC
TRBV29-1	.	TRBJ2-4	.	CSAVSRGNIQYF	TGCAGCGCAGTTAGCAGGGGAAACATTCAGTACTTC
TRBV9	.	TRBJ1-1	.	CASSPGGANTEAFF	TGTGCCAGCAGCCCTGGAGGGGCCAACACTGAAGCTTTCTTT
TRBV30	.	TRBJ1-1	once	CAWRKHKGTEAFF	TGTGCCTGGAGGAAGCATAAGGGCACTGAAGCTTTCTTT
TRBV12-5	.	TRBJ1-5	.	CASGFYSDQPQHF	TGTGCTAGTGGTTTTTATTCGGATCAGCCCCAGCATTTT
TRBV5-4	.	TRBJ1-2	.	CASSWDPFGGYTF	TGTGCCAGCAGCTGGGACCCGTTTGGTGGCTACACCTTC
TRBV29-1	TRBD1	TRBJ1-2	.	CSVAGDSLKTDYGYTF	TGCAGCGTAGCCGGGGACAGCTTGAAAACTGACTATGGCTACACCTTC
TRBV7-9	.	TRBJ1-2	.	CASSLAGANYGYTF	TGTGCCAGCAGCTTAGCGGGAGCTAACTATGGCTACACCTTC
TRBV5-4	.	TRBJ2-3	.	CASSQDYGTDTQYF	TGTGCCAGCAGCCAGGACTATGGCACAGATACGCAGTATTTT
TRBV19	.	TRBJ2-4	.	CASSIGTGAVNIQYF	TGTGCCAGTAGTATAGGAACGGGAGCGGTAAACATTCAGTACTTC
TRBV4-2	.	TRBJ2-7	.	CASSPLEASTYEQYF	TGTGCCAGCAGCCCCCTCGAGGCTAGCACCTACGAGCAGTACTTC
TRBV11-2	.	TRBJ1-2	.	CASSSLGRTEFNYGYTF	TGTGCCAGCAGCTCACTCGGGAGGACAGAATTTAACTATGGCTACACCTTC
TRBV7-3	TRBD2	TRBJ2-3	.	CASSGGAPDTQYF	TGTGCCAGTAGCGGGGGGGCCCCAGATACGCAGTATTTT
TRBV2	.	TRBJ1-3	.	CASKAGSSGNTIYF	TGTGCCAGCAAGGCAGGTAGCTCTGGAAACACCATATATTTT
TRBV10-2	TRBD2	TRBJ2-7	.	CASSVGLAGLGEQYF	TGCGCCAGCAGCGTAGGACTAGCGGGATTAGGCGAGCAGTACTTC